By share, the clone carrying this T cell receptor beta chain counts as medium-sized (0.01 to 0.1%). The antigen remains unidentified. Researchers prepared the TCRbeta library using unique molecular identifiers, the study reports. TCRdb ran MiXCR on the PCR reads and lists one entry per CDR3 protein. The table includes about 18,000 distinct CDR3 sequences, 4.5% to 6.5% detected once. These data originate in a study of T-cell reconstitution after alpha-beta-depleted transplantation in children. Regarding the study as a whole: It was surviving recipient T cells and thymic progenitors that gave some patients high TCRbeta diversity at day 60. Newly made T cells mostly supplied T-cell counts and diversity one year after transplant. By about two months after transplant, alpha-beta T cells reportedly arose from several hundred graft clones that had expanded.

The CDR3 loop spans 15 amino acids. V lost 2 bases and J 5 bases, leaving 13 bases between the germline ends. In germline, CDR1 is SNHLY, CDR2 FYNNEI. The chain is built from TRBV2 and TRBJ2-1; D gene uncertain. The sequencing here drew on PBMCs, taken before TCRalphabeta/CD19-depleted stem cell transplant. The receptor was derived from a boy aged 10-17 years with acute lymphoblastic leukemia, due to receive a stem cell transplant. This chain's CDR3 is CASSEQPKRNNEQFF. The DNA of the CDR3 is TGTGCCAGCAGTGAACAGCCAAAAAGGAACAATGAGCAGTTCTTC.